Listed here are 13 T cell receptor beta chains from one sample, sequenced in a study of blood T cells in healthy people across ages. Primed by a sample-barcoded 5' primer and a J-beta primer mix, a second PCR proceeded for about 6 to 11 cycles. Each CDR3 protein is one row after TCRdb ran MiXCR on the 5' RACE reads. The repertoire holds approximately 600,000 distinct CDR3 sequences, with 45% to 65% as singletons. Input material: blood. These receptors were taken from a man in his sixties in good health.

The chain combines TRBV20-1 with TRBJ2-5, with 7 nucleotides matching TRBD1. The CDR3 consists of 15 residues. The V and J ends lost 5 bases and 2 bases, in that order; junction bases with no gene match: 11. CDR1 is DFQATT, CDR2 SNEGSKA, per germline (reference sequence). CDR3 sequence: CSAEQGPSLQETQYF. CDR3 bases: TGCAGTGCTGAACAGGGGCCGTCGCTACAAGAGACCCAGTACTTC.

This clonotype was found a few times. The chain carries TRBV5-1 and TRBJ2-5; 7 nucleotides agree with TRBD2. V dropped 9 bases and J dropped 3; count of bases not matched to a gene: 2. CDR3 length equals 11 residues. Germline V CDR1 and CDR2: SGHRS, YFSETQ. In DNA, the CDR3 is TGCGCCAATCGGGGGGAAGAGACCCAGTACTTC. It encodes CANRGEETQYF.

As regards this clonotype: One end of the junction does not line up with germline, which may come from a read error. This chain uses TRBV28 with TRBJ2-1; 8 positions match TRBD2. This CDR3 is 13 amino acids long. The germline gives CDR1 MDHEN, CDR2 SYDVKM. CDR3 in DNA: TGTGCCAGCACCTCGGGAGGGGACAATGGGCAGTTCTTC. This encodes CASTSGGDNGQFF.

This clonotype has ten or more counts. This chain uses TRBV29-1 with TRBJ2-1; 8 bases are shared with TRBD2. The CDR3 totals 12 residues. The germline V gene has CDR1 SQVTM and CDR2 ANQGSEA. V trimming: 8 bases; J trimming: 4 bases; junction bases outside the gene matches: 4. CDR3: CSSERGYNEQFF. CDR3 DNA sequence: TGCAGCTCCGAGCGGGGGTACAATGAGCAGTTCTTC.

The chain links TRBV14 to TRBJ2-1; unclear D gene. The CDR3 extends over 15 amino acids. V was pared by 4 bases and J by 4 bases, with 14 bases between. CDR1 is SGHDN, CDR2 FVKESK, per germline. The CDR3 DNA reads TGTGCCAGCAGCCCCCCCGGAAGGGTTTACAATGAGCAGTTCTTC. This codes for CASSPPGRVYNEQFF.

V and J are TRBV11-2 and TRBJ2-1; D possibly corresponds to TRBD1 (6 bases). The CDR3 sequence is 14 residues long. V was trimmed by 1 base and J by 7 bases, leaving 11 bases between them. CDR1 is SGHAT, CDR2 FQNNGV, per germline. The CDR3 reads CASSLVGASNEQFF. CDR3 coding DNA: TGTGCCAGCAGCTTAGTGGGGGCCAGTAATGAGCAGTTCTTC.

The chain combines TRBV7-6 with TRBJ2-4; 12 bases match TRBD1. The J call is in doubt because the DNA end fits TRBJ2-7 better. Germline CDR1 and CDR2: SGHVS and FNYEAQ. The CDR3 is 16 amino acids. CDR3 loop: CASSYMPGQGAGEQYF. CDR3 bases: TGTGCCAGCAGCTACATGCCGGGACAGGGGGCTGGCGAGCAGTACTTC.

The chain links TRBV5-1 to TRBJ1-1, with D hard to call. This CDR3 region has 14 residues. Germline CDR1 SGHRS, CDR2 YFSETQ. The V and J ends lost 0 bases and 3 bases respectively, with 9 bases between them. CDR3 in amino acids: CASSLAAGYTEAFF. The CDR3 nucleotides read TGCGCCAGCAGCTTGGCGGCAGGATACACTGAAGCTTTCTTT.

This clonotype came up a few times. The J gene is TRBJ2-3, the V gene TRBV13; the D gene is possibly TRBD1 (5 bases). Per the germline V gene, CDR1 is PRHDT and CDR2 is FYEKMQ (reference sequence). CDR3 length equals 16 residues. The V and J ends lost 4 bases and 2 bases respectively, with 16 bases between them. The CDR3 region has the DNA TGTGCCAGCAGCTCTACAGGTGGGCTAGTCACAGATACGCAGTATTTT. Amino acids: CASSSTGGLVTDTQYF.

This clonotype has only one observation. J is TRBJ2-2 and V is TRBV15, with D possibly TRBD1 on 6 matching bases. V was trimmed by 4 bases and J by 5 bases, leaving 11 bases between them. Germline V gives CDR1 LNHNV, CDR2 YYDKDF (reference sequence). The CDR3 extends over 14 amino acids. CDR3 region: CATSIKRGTGELFF. CDR3 bases: TGTGCCACCAGCATCAAAAGGGGGACCGGGGAGCTGTTTTTT.

In its sample, this clonotype was seen a few times. The chain combines TRBV20-1 with TRBJ2-7, with 9 bases lining up with TRBD1. The CDR3 runs 14 residues. J was trimmed by 6 bases and V by 0 bases; bases with no gene match: 6. CDR1 and CDR2 (germline): DFQATT, SNEGSKA (reference sequence). CDR3 nucleotide sequence: TGCAGTGCTAGAGATCCCGGGACAGGGAGCGAGCAGTACTTC. Translating gives CSARDPGTGSEQYF.

The chain employs TRBV20-1 and TRBJ1-1; D is unresolved. The germline V and J ends were trimmed by 5 bases and 3 bases, with 10 bases remaining between them. In germline, CDR1 is DFQATT, CDR2 SNEGSKA (reference sequence). This CDR3 is built from 12 residues. CDR3 region: CSAGPLDTEAFF. The DNA of the CDR3 is TGCAGTGCTGGCCCCCTAGACACTGAAGCTTTCTTT.

The J gene is TRBJ1-2, the V gene TRBV4-1; D remains ambiguous. The germline CDR1 and CDR2 sequences are MGHRA and YSYEKL. The ends were cut back, 1 base at V and 5 bases at J, with 14 bases in the middle. The CDR3 totals 15 residues. The DNA of the CDR3 is TGCGCCAGCAGCCAAGGCGGCAGGAGCTGGTATGGCTACACCTTC. Protein product: CASSQGGRSWYGYTF.